A selection of T cell receptor beta chains follows, all from one sample in a study of a mutant IDH1 vaccine in newly diagnosed glioma. Produced via immunoSEQ multiplex PCR; TCRdb's table is partial and in-frame only. The sample contains 45,000 or so clones, around 90% of which appear only once. These TCRs are of unknown antigen specificity. Sample: PBMCs, taken from a glioma patient whose treatment included an IDH1 peptide vaccine. The receptors originated from a woman between 40 and 50 years old with glioma. CDR3s include the opening cysteine and the closing phenylalanine or tryptophan. Each record gives: D gene, J gene, clone size, V gene, CDR3 protein, CDR3 DNA. The D gene is left open where the match is weak. Clone size is stated in some rows and not others, as once, few, many or a class when expanded.

>TRBD2|TRBJ2-1|.|TRBV6-5
CASSFTRTSGGGEQFF
TGTGCCAGCAGTTTTACTCGGACTAGCGGAGGAGGTGAGCAGTTCTTC
>.|TRBJ2-7|once|TRBV30
CALDKGPNEQYF
TGTGCCTTGGACAAAGGCCCCAACGAGCAGTACTTC
>.|TRBJ1-1|.|TRBV10-3
CAISGGRGVEAFF
TGTGCCATCAGTGGGGGCAGAGGCGTCGAAGCTTTCTTT
>TRBD1|TRBJ1-4|few|TRBV5-1
CASSSRQGGEKLFF
TGCGCCAGCAGCTCCCGACAGGGAGGTGAAAAACTGTTTTTT
>TRBD2|TRBJ2-7|.|TRBV5-1
CASSLDPGLAGEQYF
TGCGCCAGCAGCTTGGATCCGGGACTAGCGGGCGAGCAGTACTTC
>.|TRBJ1-1|.|TRBV7-8
CASSTTGHMNTEAFF
TGTGCCAGCAGCACGACCGGGCACATGAACACTGAAGCTTTCTTT
>.|TRBJ1-1|.|TRBV4-1
CASSQERGLEAFF
TGCGCCAGCAGCCAAGAACGAGGTCTTGAAGCTTTCTTT
>TRBD1|TRBJ1-2|.|TRBV6-5
CASSSQQGFNYGYTF
TGTGCCAGCAGTTCTCAACAGGGGTTCAACTATGGCTACACCTTC
>.|TRBJ1-1|.|TRBV19
CASSIGGSRTEAFF
TGTGCCAGTAGTATCGGAGGGTCAAGGACTGAAGCTTTCTTT
>.|TRBJ2-5|.|TRBV4-1
CASSQEGLGETQYF
TGCGCCAGCAGCCAAGAGGGGCTCGGGGAGACCCAGTACTTC
>TRBD1|TRBJ1-3|.|TRBV9
CASSPRQGGGNTIYF
TGTGCCAGCAGCCCTAGACAGGGGGGAGGAAACACCATATATTTT
>.|TRBJ1-6|.|TRBV25-1
CASTGQINSPLHF
TGTGCCAGTACGGGACAAATCAATTCACCCCTCCACTTT
>.|TRBJ2-1|.|TRBV6-4
CASSDPNLGYNEQFF
TGTGCCAGCAGTGACCCGAACCTGGGATACAATGAGCAGTTCTTC
>TRBD2|TRBJ2-7|few|TRBV7-8
CASSFPGLAGGYSYEQYF
TGTGCCAGCAGCTTTCCGGGACTAGCGGGGGGCTACTCCTACGAGCAGTACTTC
>TRBD2|TRBJ2-2|.|TRBV7-9
CASSPLAGGNTGELFF
TGTGCCAGCAGCCCCCTAGCGGGGGGGAACACCGGGGAGCTGTTTTTT
>.|TRBJ2-1|.|TRBV10-1
CASSELVGENEQFF
TGCGCCAGCAGTGAGTTAGTCGGAGAAAATGAGCAGTTCTTC
>.|TRBJ2-1|.|TRBV27
CASSPLISGRQYNEQFF
TGTGCCAGCAGCCCCTTAATAAGCGGGCGCCAGTACAATGAGCAGTTCTTC
>.|TRBJ2-1|once|TRBV4-3
CASSQEDGNEQFF
TGCGCCAGCAGCCAAGAGGACGGTAATGAGCAGTTCTTC
>.|TRBJ2-7|.|TRBV7-2
CASSVRRDGSYEQYF
TGTGCCAGCAGCGTACGCCGGGACGGATCCTACGAGCAGTACTTC
>.|TRBJ1-1|.|TRBV5-1
CASSLGLQNTEAFF
TGCGCCAGCAGCTTGGGACTCCAAAACACTGAAGCTTTCTTT
>.|TRBJ1-1|.|TRBV19
CASSKVDSLNTEAFF
TGTGCCAGTAGTAAAGTGGACAGTTTGAACACTGAAGCTTTCTTT
>.|TRBJ2-7|.|TRBV7-8
CASSLRGPYEQYF
TGTGCCAGCAGCCTTCGAGGGCCTTACGAGCAGTACTTC
>.|TRBJ2-3|.|TRBV29-1
CSVTFTDTQYF
TGCAGCGTCACCTTCACAGATACGCAGTATTTT
>TRBD1|TRBJ1-5|.|TRBV7-9
CASSLAGQGAQPQHF
TGTGCCAGCAGCTTAGCGGGACAGGGGGCTCAGCCCCAGCATTTT
>TRBD2|TRBJ2-7|few|TRBV13
CASSPRERGAGAYEQYF
TGTGCCAGCAGCCCCAGGGAGCGGGGCGCTGGAGCCTACGAGCAGTACTTC
>.|TRBJ1-2|.|TRBV5-4
CASSLAPGRSNYGYTF
TGTGCCAGCAGCTTGGCCCCGGGCAGGTCAAACTATGGCTACACCTTC
>TRBD1|TRBJ1-1|.|TRBV9
CASSEGQLNTEAFF
TGTGCCAGCAGCGAGGGACAGCTGAACACTGAAGCTTTCTTT
>.|TRBJ2-1|.|TRBV27
CASSLSVTIAHYYNEQFF
TGTGCCAGCAGTTTATCGGTCACTATAGCGCATTACTACAATGAGCAGTTCTTC